This TCR beta chain was found in a study of blood T cell repertoires in COVID-19. Across the study: Acute-phase and convalescent COVID-19 samples originated in the United States, Italy and Spain. PBMCs, B-cell-depleted T cells, or T cells provided the cDNA or gDNA that made up the material.

Source study methods: Amplifying reference gene primers gave estimates of nucleated cell counts. The table came from immunoSEQ multiplex PCR; TCRdb's copy has only in-frame clones and leaves some out. V, J and clone size are those of that table, while D and trimming were read from the DNA. The data contain approximately 80,000 clones, 81% of them singletons. The length of the CDR3 is 13 residues. Deletions cut 5 bases from V and 4 bases from J, with 9 bases between. CDR1 and CDR2 (germline): MDHEN, SYDVKM. The rearrangement links TRBV28 to TRBJ2-1; tentative D call: TRBD1 (5 bases). Sequencing was done on a sample of peripheral blood. The source of this sequence is an elderly man with acute or convalescent COVID-19. CDR3: CASSRSGYNEQFF. CDR3 nucleotide sequence: TGTGCCAGCAGTCGCTCAGGGTACAATGAGCAGTTCTTC.